The 32 T cell receptor beta chains presented below share a single source sample, sequenced in a study of blood T cell repertoires in COVID-19. Profiling relied on immunoSEQ multiplex PCR, and the TCRdb table lists in-frame clones only, not all of them. The table shows about 200,000 clones, with more than 85% occurring only once. The sample consisted of peripheral blood. Receptors originate from a woman between 45 and 60 years old with COVID-19, enrolled during active disease.

In this sample, this clone turned up many times. The gene calls are TRBV28 and TRBJ2-4; 7 nucleotides agree with TRBD1. This CDR3 is 16 amino acids long. The trim removed 6 bases at V and 3 bases at J, leaving 11 bases unmatched. Germline values: CDR1 MDHEN, CDR2 SYDVKM. The CDR3 spells CASSPLTGVSKNIQYF. The CDR3 DNA follows: TGTGCCAGCAGCCCCCTAACAGGGGTGAGCAAAAACATTCAGTACTTC.

The chain combines TRBV28 with TRBJ1-2, with D maybe TRBD1 (5 bases). The germline V and J ends were trimmed by 2 bases and 3 bases, with 16 bases remaining between them. Per germline, CDR1 MDHEN and CDR2 SYDVKM. This CDR3 region has 16 residues. This CDR3 is CASSLGAQGGYYGYTF. The CDR3 DNA follows: TGTGCCAGCAGTTTAGGAGCCCAGGGCGGCTACTATGGCTACACCTTC.

The CDR3 DNA reads TGTGCCACCAGTGCCGTGGGACAGCAATTTCAAGAGACCCAGTACTTC. Translation gives CATSAVGQQFQETQYF. V is TRBV24-1 and J is TRBJ2-5; 7 positions agree with TRBD1. V lost 5 bases to trimming and J lost 2 bases; unmatched junction nucleotides: 10. The germline CDR1 and CDR2 sequences are KGHDR and SFDVKD. The CDR3 runs 16 residues.

V is TRBV15 and J is TRBJ1-2, with 10 nucleotides matching TRBD1. The germline V gene encodes CDR1 LNHNV and CDR2 YYDKDF (reference sequence). V gave up 1 base and J gave up 6 bases; unmatched junction bases: 11. CDR3 size: 17 residues. The CDR3 DNA follows: TGTGCCACCAGCAGAGTTTCCGGACAGGGGGGAAGGAATGGCTACACCTTC. Amino acids: CATSRVSGQGGRNGYTF.

This clone was recorded only once. The rearrangement links TRBV12-5 to TRBJ2-1, with TRBD2 matching 14 bases. This CDR3 is built from 19 residues. Germline CDR1 is LGHNT and CDR2 is FRNRAP. J was trimmed by 0 bases and V by 2 bases; bases with no gene match: 6. The DNA for the CDR3 is TGTGCTAGTGGTTTGCAGGGACTAGCGGGGGCCAGCTCCTACAATGAGCAGTTCTTC. It specifies CASGLQGLAGASSYNEQFF.

The chain carries TRBV5-1 and TRBJ2-4, with 7 bases lining up with TRBD1. The germline CDR1 and CDR2 sequences are SGHRS and YFSETQ. With 0 bases clipped from V and 3 bases from J, the junction kept 6 bases outside the gene matches. The CDR3 has 16 residues. The CDR3, as DNA: TGCGCCAGCAGCTTGGAACTGGGACAGTTCAAAAACATTCAGTACTTC. Its protein product is CASSLELGQFKNIQYF.

V is TRBV18 and J is TRBJ2-5, with TRBD1 matching over 9 bases. This CDR3 has 14 residues. Germline V CDR1 and CDR2: KGHSH, LQKENI. Trimming took 5 bases from V and 5 from J; bases not matched to a gene: 6. CDR3 sequence: CASSTGQGGETQYF. CDR3 DNA sequence: TGTGCCAGCTCAACGGGACAGGGTGGGGAGACCCAGTACTTC.

This sequence joins TRBV28 and TRBJ2-2; 7 nucleotides line up with TRBD1. V shed 7 bases, J shed 3 bases, and the junction held 8 bases outside the gene matches. The germline V gene encodes CDR1 MDHEN and CDR2 SYDVKM. The length of the CDR3 is 15 residues. Here the CDR3 reads CASTETGMYTGELFF. The CDR3 bases are TGTGCCAGCACCGAGACAGGGATGTACACCGGGGAGCTGTTTTTT.

The chain uses TRBV19 and TRBJ1-2, with D unclear. Trimming removed 3 bases from V and 6 bases from J, with 8 bases in between. Germline assignment: CDR1 LNHDA and CDR2 SQIVND (reference sequence). The CDR3 extends over 12 amino acids. CDR3 sequence: CASSIGENGYTF. CDR3 nucleotide sequence: TGTGCCAGTAGTATCGGGGAGAATGGCTACACCTTC. Complete variable domain (other parts from reference TRBV19 and TRBJ1-2): DGGITQSPKYLFRKEGQNVTLSCEQNLNHDAMYWYRQDPGQGLRLIYYSQIVNDFQKGDIAEGYSVSREKKESFPLTVTSAQKNPTAFYLCASSIGENGYTFGSGTRLTVV.

The V call is TRBV19, the J call TRBJ2-1; unclear D gene. Trimming pared 3 bases from V and 0 bases from J, leaving 3 bases between. The CDR3 is made up of 13 amino acids. The germline V gene encodes CDR1 LNHDA and CDR2 SQIVND (reference sequence). CDR3 loop: CASSISSYNEQFF. The CDR3 region has the DNA TGTGCCAGTAGTATCAGCTCCTACAATGAGCAGTTCTTC. The whole variable domain, remainder taken from reference TRBV19 and TRBJ2-1, is DGGITQSPKYLFRKEGQNVTLSCEQNLNHDAMYWYRQDPGQGLRLIYYSQIVNDFQKGDIAEGYSVSREKKESFPLTVTSAQKNPTAFYLCASSISSYNEQFFGPGTRLTVL.

The sample holds one count of this clone. The chain links TRBV13 to TRBJ2-6; D is unresolved. V was shortened by 2 bases and J by 0 bases, with 5 bases between the two germline ends. The CDR3 length is 15 residues. Germline V gene data show CDR1 as PRHDT and CDR2 as FYEKMQ (reference sequence). The DNA for the CDR3 is TGTGCCAGCAGCTTATTCAGCTCTGGGGCCAACGTCCTGACTTTC. Translation: CASSLFSSGANVLTF.

The chain links TRBV29-1 to TRBJ2-1; D is perhaps TRBD2 (6 bases). V lost 5 bases to trimming and J lost 3 bases, with 20 bases between them. The CDR3 contains 16 residues. In germline, CDR1 is SQVTM, CDR2 ANQGSEA. Written as DNA, the CDR3 is TGCAGCGTTCCCGGGGCGATGGGACTTAGCTACAATGAGCAGTTCTTC. Protein: CSVPGAMGLSYNEQFF.

In DNA, the CDR3 is TGTGCCAGCAGTCCGGGACTCTACTCCTATAATTCACCCCTCCACTTT. This encodes CASSPGLYSYNSPLHF. The chain is built from TRBV6-2 or TRBV6-3 and TRBJ1-6; tentatively, D is TRBD1 (5 bases). The CDR3 has 16 residues. V shed 5 bases and J shed 0 bases, with 11 bases lying between them. Germline assignment: CDR1 MNHEY and CDR2 SVGEGT.

The chain links TRBV13 to TRBJ1-6; TRBD1 might be the D (6 bases). Trimming left V 2 bases short and J 6 bases short, with 8 bases between. Germline V lookup: CDR1 PRHDT, CDR2 FYEKMQ (reference sequence). This CDR3 comprises 14 residues. CDR3 protein: CASSLQGTNSPLHF. Here the CDR3 DNA reads TGTGCCAGCAGCTTACAGGGGACTAATTCACCCCTCCACTTT.

This sequence joins TRBV19 and TRBJ1-5; tentatively, D is TRBD1 (5 bases). Per the germline V gene, CDR1 is LNHDA and CDR2 is SQIVND (reference sequence). V shed 3 bases and J shed 6 bases, with 9 bases lying between them. CDR3 length equals 13 residues. CDR3 sequence: CASSMGRGQPQHF. CDR3 DNA sequence: TGTGCCAGTAGTATGGGGCGAGGTCAGCCCCAGCATTTT.

The rearrangement links TRBV6-6 to TRBJ1-4; D unclear. Germline V gene lookup returns CDR1 MNHNY and CDR2 SVGAGI (reference sequence). Trimming removed 2 bases at V and 4 bases at J, with 11 bases between. The CDR3 totals 15 residues. CDR3 DNA: TGTGCCAGCAGTTACGAGGCCTCGGGTAATGAAAAACTGTTTTTT. Its protein is CASSYEASGNEKLFF.

The chain has TRBV11-2 and TRBJ1-1; D perhaps matches TRBD1 (6 bases). The CDR3 spans 13 residues. The V end lost 5 bases, the J end lost 5 bases, and 12 bases lay between the germline ends. Per the germline V gene, CDR1 is SGHAT and CDR2 is FQNNGV. Here the CDR3 DNA reads TGTGCCAGCAGCCGGGACACTTGGACTGAAGCTTTCTTT. Amino acid sequence: CASSRDTWTEAFF.

V gene TRBV18 combines with J gene TRBJ2-5; 9 nucleotides align to TRBD2. This CDR3 is built from 15 residues. Germline trimming cut 2 bases from V and 1 base from J; bases unmatched to any gene: 2. Germline CDR1 is KGHSH and CDR2 is LQKENI. CDR3 region: CASSPMRGGQETQYF. CDR3 DNA: TGTGCCAGCTCACCAATGCGGGGGGGCCAAGAGACCCAGTACTTC.

The gene calls are TRBV30 and TRBJ1-5; perhaps TRBD1 as D (5 bases). The germline V gene has CDR1 GTSNPN and CDR2 SVGIG (reference sequence). The V end lost 2 bases, the J end lost 7 bases, and 12 bases lay between the germline ends. The CDR3 has 13 amino acids. CDR3 nucleotides: TGTGCCTGGAGTTGGCAGGGAGGACAGCCCCAGCATTTT. This translates into CAWSWQGGQPQHF. The complete variable domain, with remaining parts taken from reference TRBV30 and TRBJ1-5, reads SQTIHQWPATLVQPVGSPLSLECTVEGTSNPNLYWYRQAAGRGLQLLFYSVGIGQISSEVPQNLSASRPQDRQFILSSKKLLLSDSGFYLCAWSWQGGQPQHFGDGTRLSIL.

The chain combines TRBV10-3 with TRBJ2-2; TRBD2 aligns across 12 bases. Trimming cost V 6 bases and J 2 bases; bases outside gene matches: 4. In germline, CDR1 is ENHRY, CDR2 SYGVKD. The CDR3 loop spans 16 amino acids. The CDR3 DNA sequence: TGTGCCATCAGGACTAGCGGGGGCCCCAACACCGGGGAGCTGTTTTTT. Its translation is CAIRTSGGPNTGELFF.

This chain joins TRBV12-5 and TRBJ1-3; 7 nucleotides agree with TRBD1. CDR3 length: 16 residues. J was trimmed by 0 bases and V by 3 bases; bases with no gene match: 5. Germline V gene lookup returns CDR1 LGHNT and CDR2 FRNRAP. Here the CDR3 DNA reads TGTGCTAGTGGTTTAGGGACAGCGCGCTCTGGAAACACCATATATTTT. Protein product: CASGLGTARSGNTIYF. Looking up the rest from reference TRBV12-5 and TRBJ1-3 gives the full variable domain: DARVTQTPRHKVTEMGQEVTMRCQPILGHNTVFWYRQTMMQGLELLAYFRNRAPLDDSGMPKDRFSAEMPDATLATLKIQPSEPRDSAVYFCASGLGTARSGNTIYFGEGSWLTVV.

This chain links TRBV7-2 with TRBJ2-6; no clear D. The CDR3 runs to 18 residues. V shed 4 bases and J shed 6 bases, with 22 bases lying between them. Germline V gene sequence: CDR1 SGHTA, CDR2 FQGNSA. The CDR3: CASSSHLGATNAANVLTF. The DNA of the CDR3 is TGTGCCAGCAGCTCGCACCTTGGAGCTACCAACGCGGCCAACGTCCTGACTTTC.

CDR3 nucleotide sequence: TGTGCCACCAGCAGCGCAGGGGACACTGAAGCTTTCTTT. Its translation is CATSSAGDTEAFF. V and J are TRBV15 and TRBJ1-1; TRBD1 might be the D (6 bases). The V gene's germline CDR1 is LNHNV and CDR2 YYDKDF (reference sequence). This CDR3 has 13 amino acids. Trimming pared 3 bases from V and 3 bases from J, leaving 8 bases between. The full variable domain, rest sourced from reference TRBV15 and TRBJ1-1, is DAMVIQNPRYQVTQFGKPVTLSCSQTLNHNVMYWYQQKSSQAPKLLFHYYDKDFNNEADTPDNFQSRRPNTSFCFLDIRSPGLGDTAMYLCATSSAGDTEAFFGQGTRLTVV.

Worth noting for this clone: Relative to the germline gene, one junction end is altered; a read error may explain this. V gene TRBV5-1 combines with J gene TRBJ1-2, with a possible D match to TRBD1 (5 bases). The germline gives CDR1 SGHRS, CDR2 YFSETQ. The CDR3 totals 11 residues. CDR3 sequence: CASKGNYGYTF. The CDR3 coding sequence is TGCGCGAGCAAGGGGAACTATGGCTACACCTTC.

The J gene is TRBJ2-1, the V gene TRBV28, with a possible D match to TRBD1 (6 bases). CDR1 and CDR2 from the germline V gene are MDHEN and SYDVKM. This CDR3 region has 13 residues. V was pared by 2 bases and J by 6 bases, with 8 bases between. The CDR3 region has the DNA TGTGCCAGCAGTTTAGCAGGGGCCAATGAGCAGTTCTTC. Residues: CASSLAGANEQFF.

The chain links TRBV19 to TRBJ2-7; the D is unclear. The CDR3 is made up of 15 amino acids. The germline V and J ends were trimmed by 3 bases and 1 base, with 13 bases remaining between them. Germline V lookup: CDR1 LNHDA, CDR2 SQIVND (reference sequence). This CDR3 is CASSIRGPLSYEQYF. DNA for the CDR3: TGTGCCAGTAGTATTCGCGGCCCATTATCCTACGAGCAGTACTTC.

This chain uses TRBV2 with TRBJ2-5; maybe TRBD1 (6 bases). From germline, CDR1 is SNHLY and CDR2 FYNNEI. The CDR3 has 16 amino acids. V was shortened by 3 bases and J by 2 bases, with 16 bases between the two germline ends. CDR3: CASSDVGTLKQETQYF. The CDR3 DNA is TGTGCCAGCAGTGATGTGGGGACACTAAAACAAGAGACCCAGTACTTC. The whole variable domain, filled in from reference TRBV2 and TRBJ2-5, reads EPEVTQTPSHQVTQMGQEVILRCVPISNHLYFYWYRQILGQKVEFLVSFYNNEISEKSEIFDDQFSVERPDGSNFTLKIRSTKLEDSAMYFCASSDVGTLKQETQYFGPGTRLLVL.

This clone was detected only once. The V call is TRBV5-1, the J call TRBJ1-4; D not resolved. This CDR3 contains 13 residues. Per the germline V gene, CDR1 is SGHRS and CDR2 is YFSETQ. V lost 1 base and J 4 bases, leaving 5 bases between the germline ends. The CDR3 loop is CASSLFFNEKLFF. The CDR3 DNA reads as TGCGCCAGCAGCTTGTTCTTTAATGAAAAACTGTTTTTT.

This clone was seen just once. The chain has TRBV5-1 and TRBJ1-1; no reliable D call. The CDR3 runs to 14 residues. V lost 4 bases and J 4 bases, leaving 14 bases between the germline ends. Germline CDR1 SGHRS, CDR2 YFSETQ. The CDR3 DNA sequence: TGCGCCAGCAGCCCAGATCCGCGGGGCACTGAAGCTTTCTTT. Protein product: CASSPDPRGTEAFF.

This clone was seen just once. The chain carries TRBV5-1 and TRBJ1-6, with TRBD1 identical over 7 bases. Trimming cost V 3 bases and J 6 bases; bases outside gene matches: 6. This CDR3 contains 15 residues. Germline V CDR1 and CDR2: SGHRS, YFSETQ. CDR3 loop: CASSYNRDSNSPLHF. In DNA form, the CDR3 reads TGCGCCAGCAGCTACAACCGGGACAGTAATTCACCCCTCCACTTT.

This clone occurred a few times. V usage is TRBV10-1 and J usage is TRBJ1-6; D is perhaps TRBD1 (6 bases). The CDR3 has 14 residues. Between the trimmed V and J ends, which lost 2 bases and 10 bases, there was a span of 12 bases. The germline V gene encodes CDR1 WNHNN and CDR2 SYGVQD (reference sequence). CDR3 sequence (DNA): TGCGCCAGCAGTGAGGGGGGGGCAGGCTCACCCCTCCACTTT. It translates to CASSEGGAGSPLHF.

The chain combines TRBV7-3 with TRBJ2-2; TRBD1 matches 7 bases. CDR3 length: 16 residues. J lost 3 bases, V lost 0 bases, and 4 bases had no gene match. From germline, CDR1 is SGHTA and CDR2 FQGTGA. The CDR3 nucleotides are TGTGCCAGCAGCTTAACGTACAGGGGACACACCGGGGAGCTGTTTTTT. Translated, it gives CASSLTYRGHTGELFF.